The 7 T cell receptor beta chains presented below share a single source sample, sequenced in a study of blood T cell repertoires in COVID-19 (dated by TCRdb to about 2020). The method behind the library was the immunoSEQ multiplex PCR assay. TCRdb obtained this table from immuneACCESS and retained in-frame rearrangements with V and J assigned. These tables miss some clones; where compared with another copy, unresolved V genes account for less than half of the shortfall, and the remainder is unexplained. The sample data list 350,000 to 400,000 clones, and 91% of these were observed just once. The ten top clones hold roughly 0.86% of the sample. The sample consisted of PBMCs or T cells enriched from blood (not recorded which). The source is a middle-aged woman who had been exposed to COVID-19.

The chain couples TRBV29-1 to TRBJ1-2, with D perhaps TRBD1 (6 bases). CDR3 size: 12 residues. Germline V gene data show CDR1 as SQVTM and CDR2 as ANQGSEA. Trimming removed 6 bases from V and 4 bases from J, with 12 bases in between. The CDR3 DNA sequence: TGCAGCGTCGCAGACAGGCTCTATGGCTACACCTTC. Amino acids: CSVADRLYGYTF.

The chain uses TRBV14 and TRBJ1-1, with D possibly TRBD1 on 6 matching bases. CDR3 length: 13 residues. Trimming stripped 3 bases from V and 4 bases from J, with 9 bases between. Germline V gene data show CDR1 as SGHDN and CDR2 as FVKESK. The CDR3 spells CASSHQGITEAFF. The CDR3 DNA sequence: TGTGCCAGCAGCCACCAGGGGATCACTGAAGCTTTCTTT.

The chain links TRBV19 to TRBJ2-6; D not resolved. The CDR3 has 15 amino acids. The V gene's germline CDR1 is LNHDA and CDR2 SQIVND (reference sequence). V was cut by 1 base and J by 2 bases, with 6 bases left in between. The chain's CDR3 is CASSIGAAGANVLTF. CDR3 nucleotides: TGTGCCAGTAGTATAGGTGCAGCTGGGGCCAACGTCCTGACTTTC.

The genes are TRBV5-1 and TRBJ2-7, with D tentatively TRBD1 (8 bases). CDR3 size: 16 residues. Trimming stripped 2 bases from V and 2 bases from J, with 17 bases between. Germline values: CDR1 SGHRS, CDR2 YFSETQ. The CDR3 reads CASSFKAGQAPYEQYF. CDR3 coding DNA: TGCGCCAGCAGCTTTAAAGCGGGACAGGCCCCCTACGAGCAGTACTTC.

This chain links TRBV12-3 or TRBV12-4 with TRBJ2-1, with D possibly matching TRBD2 (6 bases). CDR3 length: 13 amino acids. V was shortened by 5 bases and J by 6 bases, with 11 bases between the two germline ends. The DNA for the CDR3 is TGTGCCAGCAGTATGGGAGGCGGCAATGAGCAGTTCTTC. Its protein is CASSMGGGNEQFF.

CDR3 residues: CASSLRENTEAFF. In DNA form, the CDR3 reads TGTGCCAGCAGCTTACGGGAGAACACTGAAGCTTTCTTT. The gene calls are TRBV7-6 and TRBJ1-1; D is uncertain. The CDR3 consists of 13 residues. V was cut by 2 bases and J by 1 base, with 5 bases left in between. Per the germline V gene, CDR1 is SGHVS and CDR2 is FNYEAQ.

This clone has a count of ten or more. V is TRBV30 and J is TRBJ2-2; 11 bases are a match to TRBD2. The CDR3 spans 15 residues. In germline, CDR1 is GTSNPN, CDR2 SVGIG (reference sequence). The V and J ends lost 4 bases and 6 bases, in that order; junction bases with no gene match: 7. The CDR3 sequence is CAWTRLAGFPGELFF. The CDR3 DNA follows: TGTGCCTGGACCAGACTAGCGGGATTTCCCGGGGAGCTGTTTTTT.